This T cell receptor (beta chain) emerged from a study of T cells in Graves' hyperthyroidism and ophthalmopathy. Overall study results and limits: Stable hyperthyroidism was told apart from ophthalmopathy by a model built on 13 V-J features.

Amplified TCR beta CDR3 regions came from RNA transcripts. The study used the HTBI primer set for a first-round RT-PCR of the TCR CDR3. A single record per CDR3 protein comes from TCRdb applying MiXCR to the multiplex PCR reads. The sample has over 350,000 distinct CDR3 sequences; around 15% are singletons. Ophthalmopathy cases met thresholds of Clinical Activity Score at least 3, NOSPECS grade at least 4 and duration under 3 months. This clonotype was detected many times. The antigen is undetermined. The CDR3 has 15 residues. Germline loops: CDR1 MNHEY, CDR2 SMNVEV (reference sequence). Losses at the gene ends were 6 bases for V and 1 base for J; bases not matched to a gene: 6.

The V call is TRBV27, the J call TRBJ1-1; 9 nucleotides match TRBD1. The specimen sequenced was blood. This clonotype was obtained from a man younger than 30 with Graves' ophthalmopathy. The CDR3 loop reads CASSRDRVGNTEAFF. CDR3 DNA sequence: TGTGCCAGCAGCCGGGACAGGGTTGGGAACACTGAAGCTTTCTTT.